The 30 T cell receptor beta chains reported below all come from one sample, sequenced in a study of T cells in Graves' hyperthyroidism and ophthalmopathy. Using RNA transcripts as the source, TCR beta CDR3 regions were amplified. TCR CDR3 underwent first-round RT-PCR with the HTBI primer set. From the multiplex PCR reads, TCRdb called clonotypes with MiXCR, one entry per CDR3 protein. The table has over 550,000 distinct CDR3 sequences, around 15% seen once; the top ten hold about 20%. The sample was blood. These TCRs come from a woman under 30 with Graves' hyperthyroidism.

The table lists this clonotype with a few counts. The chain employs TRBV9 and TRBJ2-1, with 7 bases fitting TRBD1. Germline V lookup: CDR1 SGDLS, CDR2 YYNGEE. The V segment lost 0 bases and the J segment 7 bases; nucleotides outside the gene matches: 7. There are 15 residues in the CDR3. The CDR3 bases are TGTGCCAGCAGCGTAGGTCTCAGGGGGAGAAATGAGCAGTTCTTC. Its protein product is CASSVGLRGRNEQFF.

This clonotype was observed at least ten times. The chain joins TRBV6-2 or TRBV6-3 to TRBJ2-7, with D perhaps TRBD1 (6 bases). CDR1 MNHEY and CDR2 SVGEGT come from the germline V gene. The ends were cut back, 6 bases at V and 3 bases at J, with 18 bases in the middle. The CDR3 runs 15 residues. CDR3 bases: TGTGCCAGCAGGGACCTGGACAGTTCCTTCTACGAGCAGTACTTC. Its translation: CASRDLDSSFYEQYF.

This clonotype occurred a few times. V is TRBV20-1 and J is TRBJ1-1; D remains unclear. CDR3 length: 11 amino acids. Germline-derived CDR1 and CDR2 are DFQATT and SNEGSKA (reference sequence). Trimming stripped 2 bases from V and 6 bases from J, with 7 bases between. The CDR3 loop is CSARRNSEAFF. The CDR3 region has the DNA TGCAGTGCTAGACGAAATTCTGAAGCTTTCTTT.

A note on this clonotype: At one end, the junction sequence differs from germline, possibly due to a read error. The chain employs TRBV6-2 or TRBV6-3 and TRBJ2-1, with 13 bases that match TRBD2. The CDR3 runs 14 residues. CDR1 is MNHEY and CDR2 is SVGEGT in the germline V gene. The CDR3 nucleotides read TGTGCCAGCAGTCGACTAGCGGGAGGCACTGAGCAGTCCTTC. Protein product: CASSRLAGGTEQSF.

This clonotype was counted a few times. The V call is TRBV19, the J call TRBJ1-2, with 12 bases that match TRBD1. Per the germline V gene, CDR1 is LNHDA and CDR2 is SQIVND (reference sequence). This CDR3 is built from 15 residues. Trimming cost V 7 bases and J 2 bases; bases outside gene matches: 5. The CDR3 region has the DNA TGTGCCAGTATCCCGGGACAGGGGGCGAACTATGGCTACACCTTC. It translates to CASIPGQGANYGYTF.

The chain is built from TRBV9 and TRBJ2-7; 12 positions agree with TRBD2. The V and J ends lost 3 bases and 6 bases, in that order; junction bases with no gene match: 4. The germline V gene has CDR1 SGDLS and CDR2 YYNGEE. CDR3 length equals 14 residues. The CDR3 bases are TGTGCCAGCAGCGCCGCGGGACTAGCGGGCGAGCAGTACTTC. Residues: CASSAAGLAGEQYF.

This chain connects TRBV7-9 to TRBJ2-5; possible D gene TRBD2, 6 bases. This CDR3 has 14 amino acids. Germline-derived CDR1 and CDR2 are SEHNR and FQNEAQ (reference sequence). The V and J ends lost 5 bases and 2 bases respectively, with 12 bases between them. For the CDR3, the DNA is TGTGCCAGCAGCATCGACAGCGGGCAAGAGACCCAGTACTTC. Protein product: CASSIDSGQETQYF. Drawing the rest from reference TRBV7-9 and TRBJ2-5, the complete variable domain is DTGVSQNPRHKITKRGQNVTFRCDPISEHNRLYWYRQTLGQGPEFLTYFQNEAQLEKSRLLSDRFSAERPKGSFSTLEIQRTEQGDSAMYLCASSIDSGQETQYFGPGTRLLVL.

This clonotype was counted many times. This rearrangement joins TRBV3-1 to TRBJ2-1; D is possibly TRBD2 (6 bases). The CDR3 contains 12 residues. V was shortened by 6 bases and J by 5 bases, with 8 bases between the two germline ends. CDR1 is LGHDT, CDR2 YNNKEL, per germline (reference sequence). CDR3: CASSSGDNEQFF. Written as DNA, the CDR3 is TGTGCCAGCAGTAGCGGAGACAATGAGCAGTTCTTC.

The chain's CDR3 is CAISGDISESYEQYF. The DNA of the CDR3 is TGTGCCATCAGCGGGGACATATCGGAATCCTACGAGCAGTACTTC. J is TRBJ2-7 and V is TRBV10-3, with D perhaps TRBD1 (6 bases). The CDR3 runs 15 residues. Between the trimmed V and J ends, which lost 6 bases and 1 base, there was a span of 16 bases. CDR1 is ENHRY and CDR2 is SYGVKD in the germline V gene.

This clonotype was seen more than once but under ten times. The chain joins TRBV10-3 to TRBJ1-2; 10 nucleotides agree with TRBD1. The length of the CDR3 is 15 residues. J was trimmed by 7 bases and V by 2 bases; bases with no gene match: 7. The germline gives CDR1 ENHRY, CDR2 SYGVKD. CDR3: CAISEAKTGGSGYTF. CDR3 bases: TGTGCCATCAGTGAGGCTAAGACAGGGGGCTCTGGCTACACCTTC.

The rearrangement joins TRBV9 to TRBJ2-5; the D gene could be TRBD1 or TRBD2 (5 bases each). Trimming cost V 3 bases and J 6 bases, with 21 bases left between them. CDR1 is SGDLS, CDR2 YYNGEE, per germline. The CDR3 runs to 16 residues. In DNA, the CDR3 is TGTGCCAGCAGCGAAACGCCACGGGGCGGCGGAAAGACCCAGTACTTC. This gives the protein CASSETPRGGGKTQYF.

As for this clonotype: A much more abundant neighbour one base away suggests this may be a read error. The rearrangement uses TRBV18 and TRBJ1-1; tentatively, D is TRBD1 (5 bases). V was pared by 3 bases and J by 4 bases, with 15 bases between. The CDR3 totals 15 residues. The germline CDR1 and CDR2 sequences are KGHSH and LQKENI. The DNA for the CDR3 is TGTGCCAGCTCACCTAGAGACAGACCTAGCACTGAAGCTTTCTTT. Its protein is CASSPRDRPSTEAFF.

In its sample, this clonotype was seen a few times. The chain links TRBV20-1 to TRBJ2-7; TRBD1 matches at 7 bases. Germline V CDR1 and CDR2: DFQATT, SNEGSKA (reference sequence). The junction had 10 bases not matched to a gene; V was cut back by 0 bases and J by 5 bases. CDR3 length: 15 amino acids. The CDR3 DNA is TGCAGTGCTAGAGATAACGAGAGGGGGCAGAACGAGCAGTACTTC. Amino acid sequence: CSARDNERGQNEQYF.

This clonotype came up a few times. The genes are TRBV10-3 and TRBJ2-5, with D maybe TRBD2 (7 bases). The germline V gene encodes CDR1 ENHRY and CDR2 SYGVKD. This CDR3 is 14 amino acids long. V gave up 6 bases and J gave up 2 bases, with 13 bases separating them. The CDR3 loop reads CAISPGGQQETQYF. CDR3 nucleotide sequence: TGTGCCATCAGCCCGGGGGGCCAACAAGAGACCCAGTACTTC.

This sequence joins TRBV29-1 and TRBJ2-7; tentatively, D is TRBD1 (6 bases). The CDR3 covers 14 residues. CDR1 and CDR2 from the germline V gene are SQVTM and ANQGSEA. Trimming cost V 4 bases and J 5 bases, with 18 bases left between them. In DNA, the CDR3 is TGCAGCGTTGGATTAGGGCAGGGGATGGACGAGCAGTACTTC. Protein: CSVGLGQGMDEQYF.

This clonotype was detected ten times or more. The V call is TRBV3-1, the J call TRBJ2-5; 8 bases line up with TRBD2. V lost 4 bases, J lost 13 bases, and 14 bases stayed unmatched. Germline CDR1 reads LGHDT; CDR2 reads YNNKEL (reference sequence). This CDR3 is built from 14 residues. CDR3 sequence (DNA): TGTGCCAGCAGCCGAGGACTAGCCGGTGGCTCTGTGTACTTC. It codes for CASSRGLAGGSVYF.

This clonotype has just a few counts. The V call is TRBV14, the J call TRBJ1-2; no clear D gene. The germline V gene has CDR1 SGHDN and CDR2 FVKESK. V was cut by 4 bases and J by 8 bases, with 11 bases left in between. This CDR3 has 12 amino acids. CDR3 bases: TGTGCCAGCAGCCGGAGTCGTGTGGGCTACACCTTC. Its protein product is CASSRSRVGYTF.

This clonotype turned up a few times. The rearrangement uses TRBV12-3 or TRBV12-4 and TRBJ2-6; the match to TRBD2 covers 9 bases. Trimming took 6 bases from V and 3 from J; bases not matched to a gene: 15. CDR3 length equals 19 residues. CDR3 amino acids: CASSSLVSGGFNGANVLTF. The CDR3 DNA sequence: TGTGCCAGCAGCTCCTTGGTCAGCGGGGGGTTTAATGGGGCCAACGTCCTGACTTTC.

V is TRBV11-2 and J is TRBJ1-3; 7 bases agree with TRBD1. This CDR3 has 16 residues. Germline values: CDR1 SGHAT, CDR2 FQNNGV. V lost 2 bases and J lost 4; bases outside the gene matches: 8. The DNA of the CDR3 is TGTGCCAGCAGCTTATCCTCCGGGACAGTCGGAAACACCATATATTTT. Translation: CASSLSSGTVGNTIYF.

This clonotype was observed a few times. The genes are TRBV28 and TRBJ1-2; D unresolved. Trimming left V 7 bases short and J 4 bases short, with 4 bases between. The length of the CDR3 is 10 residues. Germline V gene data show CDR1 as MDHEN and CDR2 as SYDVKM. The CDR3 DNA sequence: TGTGCCAGCAAATCCTATGGCTACACCTTC. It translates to CASKSYGYTF.

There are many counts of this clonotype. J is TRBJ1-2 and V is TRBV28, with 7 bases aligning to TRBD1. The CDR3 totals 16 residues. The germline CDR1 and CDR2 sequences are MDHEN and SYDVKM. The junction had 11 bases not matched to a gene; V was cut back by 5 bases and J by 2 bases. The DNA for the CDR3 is TGTGCCAGCAGTCTCGGAGGGCAGGGGGTCAACTATGGCTACACCTTC. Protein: CASSLGGQGVNYGYTF.

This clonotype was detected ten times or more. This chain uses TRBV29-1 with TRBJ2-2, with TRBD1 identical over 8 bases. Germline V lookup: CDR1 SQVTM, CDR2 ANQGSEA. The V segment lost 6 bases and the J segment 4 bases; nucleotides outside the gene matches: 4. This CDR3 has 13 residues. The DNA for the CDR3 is TGCAGCGTATCCGACAGGGGCACCGGGGAGCTGTTTTTT. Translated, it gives CSVSDRGTGELFF.

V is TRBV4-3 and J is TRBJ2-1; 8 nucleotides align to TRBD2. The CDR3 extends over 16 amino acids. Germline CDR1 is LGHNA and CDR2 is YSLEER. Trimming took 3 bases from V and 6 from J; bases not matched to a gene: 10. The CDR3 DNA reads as TGCGCCAGCAGCCACATAAGCGGGGGAACACGCAATGAGCAGTTCTTC. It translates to CASSHISGGTRNEQFF.

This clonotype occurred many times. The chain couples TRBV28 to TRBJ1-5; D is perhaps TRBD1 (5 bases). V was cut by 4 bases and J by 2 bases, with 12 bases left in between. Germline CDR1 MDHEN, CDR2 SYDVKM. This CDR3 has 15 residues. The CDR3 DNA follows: TGTGCCAGCAGTTCCTCAGGGTTTCGCAATCAGCCCCAGCATTTT. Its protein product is CASSSSGFRNQPQHF. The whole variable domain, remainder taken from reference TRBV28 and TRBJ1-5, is DVKVTQSSRYLVKRTGEKVFLECVQDMDHENMFWYRQDPGLGLRLIYFSYDVKMKEKGDIPEGYSVSREKKERFSLILESASTNQTSMYLCASSSSGFRNQPQHFGDGTRLSIL.

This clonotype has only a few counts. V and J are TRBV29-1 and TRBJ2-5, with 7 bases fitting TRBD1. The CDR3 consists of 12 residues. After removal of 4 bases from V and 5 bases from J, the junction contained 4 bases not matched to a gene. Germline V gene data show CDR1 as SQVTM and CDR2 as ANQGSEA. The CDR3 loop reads CSVGKGAETQYF. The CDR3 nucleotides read TGCAGCGTTGGCAAGGGGGCGGAGACCCAGTACTTC.

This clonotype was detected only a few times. CDR3 residues: CASRPGVGTEAFF. CDR3 in DNA: TGCGCCAGCAGGCCGGGAGTAGGCACTGAAGCTTTCTTT. This chain joins TRBV5-1 and TRBJ1-1; D remains unclear. Trimming removed 5 bases at V and 4 bases at J, with 12 bases between. CDR1 SGHRS and CDR2 YFSETQ come from the germline V gene. The CDR3 totals 13 residues.

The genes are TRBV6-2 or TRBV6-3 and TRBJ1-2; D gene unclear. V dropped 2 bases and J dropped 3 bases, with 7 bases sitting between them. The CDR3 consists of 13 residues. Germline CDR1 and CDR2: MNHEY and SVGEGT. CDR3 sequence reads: CASSYLEDYGYTF. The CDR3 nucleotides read TGTGCCAGCAGTTACCTGGAGGACTATGGCTACACCTTC.

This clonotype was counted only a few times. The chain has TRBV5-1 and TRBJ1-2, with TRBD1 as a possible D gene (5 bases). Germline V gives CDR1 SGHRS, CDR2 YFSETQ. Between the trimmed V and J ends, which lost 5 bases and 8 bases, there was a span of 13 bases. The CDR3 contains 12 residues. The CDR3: CASRDGREGYTF. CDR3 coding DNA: TGCGCCAGCAGGGATGGCAGGGAAGGCTACACCTTC.

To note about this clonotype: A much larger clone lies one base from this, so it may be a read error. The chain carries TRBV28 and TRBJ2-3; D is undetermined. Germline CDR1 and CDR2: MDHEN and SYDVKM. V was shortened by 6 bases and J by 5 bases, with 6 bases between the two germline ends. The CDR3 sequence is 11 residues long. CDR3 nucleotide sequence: TGTGCCAGCAGCTCCCTAGATACGCAGTATTTT. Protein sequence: CASSSLDTQYF.

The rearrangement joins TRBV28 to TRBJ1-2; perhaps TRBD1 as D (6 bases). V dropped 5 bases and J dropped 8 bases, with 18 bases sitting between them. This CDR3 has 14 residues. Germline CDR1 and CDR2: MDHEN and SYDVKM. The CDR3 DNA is TGTGCCAGCAGTCCGGCAGGGGCCTCGGAAGGCTACACCTTC. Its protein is CASSPAGASEGYTF.